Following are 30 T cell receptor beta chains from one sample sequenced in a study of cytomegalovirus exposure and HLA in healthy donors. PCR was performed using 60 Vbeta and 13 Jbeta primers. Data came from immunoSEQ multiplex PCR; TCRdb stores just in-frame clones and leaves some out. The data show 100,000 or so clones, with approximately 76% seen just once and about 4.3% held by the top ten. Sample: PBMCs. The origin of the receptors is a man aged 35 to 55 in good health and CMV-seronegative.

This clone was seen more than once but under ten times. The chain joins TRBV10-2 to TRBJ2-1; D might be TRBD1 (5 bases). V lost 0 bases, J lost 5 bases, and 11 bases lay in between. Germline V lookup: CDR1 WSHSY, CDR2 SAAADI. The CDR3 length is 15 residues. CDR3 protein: CASSESGQSHNEQFF. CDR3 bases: TGCGCCAGCAGTGAGTCGGGGCAGTCCCACAATGAGCAGTTCTTC.

The CDR3, as DNA: TGTGCCAGCAGTGAGCGGCAGCGGGAGACCCAGTACTTC. Amino acid sequence: CASSERQRETQYF. The J gene is TRBJ2-5, the V gene TRBV2; D might be TRBD2 (5 bases). Germline loops: CDR1 SNHLY, CDR2 FYNNEI. Trimming stripped 3 bases from V and 5 bases from J, with 10 bases between. The CDR3 is 13 residues long.

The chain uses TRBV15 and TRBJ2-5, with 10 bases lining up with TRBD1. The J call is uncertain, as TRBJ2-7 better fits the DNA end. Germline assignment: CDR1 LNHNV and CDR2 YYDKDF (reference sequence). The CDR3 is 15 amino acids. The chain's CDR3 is CATSGQGVVSYEQYF. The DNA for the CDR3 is TGTGCCACCAGCGGACAGGGGGTTGTCTCCTACGAGCAGTACTTC.

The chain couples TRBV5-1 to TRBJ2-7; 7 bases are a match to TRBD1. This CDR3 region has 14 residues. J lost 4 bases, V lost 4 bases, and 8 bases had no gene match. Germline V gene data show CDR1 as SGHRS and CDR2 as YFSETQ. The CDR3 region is CASSQMDRIYEQYF. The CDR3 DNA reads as TGCGCCAGCAGCCAGATGGACAGGATTTACGAGCAGTACTTC.

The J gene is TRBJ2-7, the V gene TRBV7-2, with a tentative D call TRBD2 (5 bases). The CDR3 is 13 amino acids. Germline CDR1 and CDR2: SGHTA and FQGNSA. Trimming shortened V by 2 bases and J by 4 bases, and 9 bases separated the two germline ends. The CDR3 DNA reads TGTGCCAGCAGCTTAATGTCGGGGTACGAGCAGTACGTC. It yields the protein CASSLMSGYEQYV.

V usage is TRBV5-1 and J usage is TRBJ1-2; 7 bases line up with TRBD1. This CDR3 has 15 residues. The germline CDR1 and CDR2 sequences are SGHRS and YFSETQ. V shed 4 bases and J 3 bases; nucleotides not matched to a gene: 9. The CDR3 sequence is CASSVTGLVDYGYTF. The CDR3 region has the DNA TGCGCCAGCAGCGTGACAGGGCTAGTCGACTATGGCTACACCTTC.

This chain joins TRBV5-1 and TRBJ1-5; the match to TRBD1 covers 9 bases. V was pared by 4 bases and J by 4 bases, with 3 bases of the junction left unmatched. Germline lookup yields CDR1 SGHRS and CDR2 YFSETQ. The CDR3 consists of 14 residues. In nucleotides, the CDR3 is TGCGCCAGCAGCCCCGGACAGGGGAATCAGCCCCAGCATTTT. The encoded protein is CASSPGQGNQPQHF.

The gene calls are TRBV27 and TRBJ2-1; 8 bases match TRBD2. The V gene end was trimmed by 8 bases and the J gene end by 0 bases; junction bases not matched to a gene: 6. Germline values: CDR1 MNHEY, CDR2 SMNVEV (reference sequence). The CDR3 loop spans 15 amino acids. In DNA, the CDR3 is TGTGCCAGCCGAACTGCGGGGGGCTCCTACAATGAGCAGTTCTTC. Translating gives CASRTAGGSYNEQFF.

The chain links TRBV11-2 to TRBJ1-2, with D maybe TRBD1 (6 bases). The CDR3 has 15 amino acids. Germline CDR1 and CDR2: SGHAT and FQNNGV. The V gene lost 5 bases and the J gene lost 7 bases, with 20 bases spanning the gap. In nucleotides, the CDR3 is TGTGCCAGCAGCGAAGATCTATGGGTAGGGGGTGGCTACACCTTC. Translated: CASSEDLWVGGGYTF.

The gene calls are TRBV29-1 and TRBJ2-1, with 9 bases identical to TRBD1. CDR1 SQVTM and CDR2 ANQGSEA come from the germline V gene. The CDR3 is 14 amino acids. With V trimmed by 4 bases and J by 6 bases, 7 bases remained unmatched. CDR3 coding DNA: TGCAGCGTTGTGGGGGACAGGGTGTTCAATGAGCAGTTCTTC. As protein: CSVVGDRVFNEQFF.

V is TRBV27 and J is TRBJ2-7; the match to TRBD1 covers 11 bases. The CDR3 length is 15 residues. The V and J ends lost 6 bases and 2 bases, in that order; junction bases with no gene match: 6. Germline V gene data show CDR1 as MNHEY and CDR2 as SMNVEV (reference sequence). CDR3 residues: CASRAPGQGAYEQYF. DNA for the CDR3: TGTGCCAGCAGGGCTCCGGGACAGGGGGCCTACGAGCAGTACTTC.

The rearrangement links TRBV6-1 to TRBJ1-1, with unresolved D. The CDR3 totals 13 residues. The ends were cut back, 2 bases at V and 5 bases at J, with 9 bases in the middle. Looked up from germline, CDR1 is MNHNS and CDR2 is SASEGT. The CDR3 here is CASSESIVTEAFF. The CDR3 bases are TGTGCCAGCAGTGAAAGTATAGTTACTGAAGCTTTCTTT.

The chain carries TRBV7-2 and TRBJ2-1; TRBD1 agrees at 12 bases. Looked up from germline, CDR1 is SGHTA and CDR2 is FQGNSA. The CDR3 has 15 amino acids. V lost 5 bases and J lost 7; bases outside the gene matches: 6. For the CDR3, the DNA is TGTGCCAGCAGCCAGGGACAGGGGGCGCGTAATGAGCAGTTCTTC. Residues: CASSQGQGARNEQFF.

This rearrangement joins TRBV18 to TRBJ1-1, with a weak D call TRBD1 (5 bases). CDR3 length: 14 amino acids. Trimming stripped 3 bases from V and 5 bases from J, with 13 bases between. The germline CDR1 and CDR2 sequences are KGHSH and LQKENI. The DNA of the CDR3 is TGTGCCAGCTCACCGGCCGGGGGACGGACTGAAGCTTTCTTT. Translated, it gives CASSPAGGRTEAFF.

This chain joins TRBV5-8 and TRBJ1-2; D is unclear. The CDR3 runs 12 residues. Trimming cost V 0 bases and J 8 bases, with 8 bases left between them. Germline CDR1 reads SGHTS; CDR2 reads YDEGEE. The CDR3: CASSLGARGYTF. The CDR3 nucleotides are TGTGCCAGCAGCTTGGGGGCACGCGGCTACACCTTC.

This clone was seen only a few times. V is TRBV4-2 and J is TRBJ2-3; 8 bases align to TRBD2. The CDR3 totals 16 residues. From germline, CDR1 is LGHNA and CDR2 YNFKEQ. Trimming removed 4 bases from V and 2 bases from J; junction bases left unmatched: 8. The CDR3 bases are TGTGCCAGCAGCCGACCCGGGGGGGCTGTCACAGATACGCAGTATTTT. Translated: CASSRPGGAVTDTQYF.

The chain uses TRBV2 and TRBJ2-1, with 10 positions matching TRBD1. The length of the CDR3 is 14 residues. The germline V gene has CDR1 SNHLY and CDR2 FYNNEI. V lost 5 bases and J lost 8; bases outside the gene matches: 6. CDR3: CASSPGTGVDEQFF. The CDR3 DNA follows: TGTGCCAGCAGTCCCGGGACAGGGGTGGATGAGCAGTTCTTC.

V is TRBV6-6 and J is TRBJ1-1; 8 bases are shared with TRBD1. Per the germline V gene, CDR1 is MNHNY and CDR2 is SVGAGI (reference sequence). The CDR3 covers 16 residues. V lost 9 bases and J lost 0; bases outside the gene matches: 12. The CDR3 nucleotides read TGTGCCAGTCGCCATCAGGGGGCGAGTATGAACACTGAAGCTTTCTTT. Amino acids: CASRHQGASMNTEAFF.

The CDR3 reads CASSVTSGGPNEQFF. The DNA for the CDR3 is TGTGCCAGCAGCGTGACTAGCGGGGGGCCCAATGAGCAGTTCTTC. The chain couples TRBV7-2 to TRBJ2-1, with 13 nucleotides matching TRBD2. The CDR3 sequence is 15 residues long. In germline, CDR1 is SGHTA, CDR2 FQGNSA. Trimming cost V 5 bases and J 6 bases; bases outside gene matches: 4.

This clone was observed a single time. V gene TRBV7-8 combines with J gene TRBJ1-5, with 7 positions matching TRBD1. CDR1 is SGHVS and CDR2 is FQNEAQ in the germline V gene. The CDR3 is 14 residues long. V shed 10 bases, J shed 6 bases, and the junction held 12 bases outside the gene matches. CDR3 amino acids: CATTTGDRSQPQHF. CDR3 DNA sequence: TGTGCCACCACTACAGGGGATCGGAGTCAGCCCCAGCATTTT.

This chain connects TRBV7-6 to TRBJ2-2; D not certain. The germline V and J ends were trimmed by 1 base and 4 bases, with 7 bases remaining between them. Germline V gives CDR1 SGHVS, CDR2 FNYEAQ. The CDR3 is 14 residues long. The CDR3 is CASSLGLLTGELFF. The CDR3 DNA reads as TGTGCCAGCAGCTTAGGGCTTCTCACCGGGGAGCTGTTTTTT.

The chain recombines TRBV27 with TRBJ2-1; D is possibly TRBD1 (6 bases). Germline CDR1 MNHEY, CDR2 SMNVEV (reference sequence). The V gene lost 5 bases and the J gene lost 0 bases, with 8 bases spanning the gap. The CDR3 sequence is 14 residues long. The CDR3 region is CASSRGSSYNEQFF. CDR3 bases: TGTGCCAGCAGTAGGGGGAGCTCCTACAATGAGCAGTTCTTC.

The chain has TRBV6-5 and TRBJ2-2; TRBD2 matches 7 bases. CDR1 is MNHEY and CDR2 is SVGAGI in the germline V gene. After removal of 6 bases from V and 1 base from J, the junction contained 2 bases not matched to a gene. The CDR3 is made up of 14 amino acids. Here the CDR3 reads CASRIAGNTGELFF. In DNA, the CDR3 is TGTGCCAGCAGAATAGCGGGGAACACCGGGGAGCTGTTTTTT.

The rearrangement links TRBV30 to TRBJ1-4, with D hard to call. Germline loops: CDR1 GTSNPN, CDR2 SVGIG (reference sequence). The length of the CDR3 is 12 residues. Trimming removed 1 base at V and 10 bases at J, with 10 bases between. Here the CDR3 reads CAWSAPGGKLFF. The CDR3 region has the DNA TGTGCCTGGAGTGCCCCGGGAGGAAAACTGTTTTTT.

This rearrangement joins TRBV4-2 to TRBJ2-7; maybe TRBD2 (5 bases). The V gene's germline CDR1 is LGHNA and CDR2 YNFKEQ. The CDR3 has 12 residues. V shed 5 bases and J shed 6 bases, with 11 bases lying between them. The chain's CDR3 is CASSSTRLEQYF. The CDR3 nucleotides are TGTGCCAGCAGCTCTACTAGGCTCGAGCAGTACTTC.

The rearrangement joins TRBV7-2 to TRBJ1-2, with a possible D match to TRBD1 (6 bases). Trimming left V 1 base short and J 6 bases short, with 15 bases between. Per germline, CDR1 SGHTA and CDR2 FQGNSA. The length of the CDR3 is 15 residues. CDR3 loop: CASSLEDRFQHGYTF. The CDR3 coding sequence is TGTGCCAGCAGCTTAGAGGACAGATTTCAGCATGGCTACACCTTC.

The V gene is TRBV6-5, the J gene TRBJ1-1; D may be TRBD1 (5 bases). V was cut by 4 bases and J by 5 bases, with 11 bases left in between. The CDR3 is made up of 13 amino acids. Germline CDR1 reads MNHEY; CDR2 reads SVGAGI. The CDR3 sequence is CASSSGGGTEAFF. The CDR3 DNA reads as TGTGCCAGCAGTTCGGGGGGTGGTACTGAAGCTTTCTTT.

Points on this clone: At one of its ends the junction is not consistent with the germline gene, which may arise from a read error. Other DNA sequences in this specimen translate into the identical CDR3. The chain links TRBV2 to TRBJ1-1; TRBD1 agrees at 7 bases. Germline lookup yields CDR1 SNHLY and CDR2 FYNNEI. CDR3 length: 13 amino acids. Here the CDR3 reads CATTSDRNTEAFF. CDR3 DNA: TGTGCCACCACGTCGGACAGGAACACTGAGGCTTTCTTT.

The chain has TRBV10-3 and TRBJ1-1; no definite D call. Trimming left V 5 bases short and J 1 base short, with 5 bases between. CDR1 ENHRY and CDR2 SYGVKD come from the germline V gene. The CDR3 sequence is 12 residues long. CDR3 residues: CAISTSNTEAFF. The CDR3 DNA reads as TGTGCCATCAGTACATCGAACACTGAAGCTTTCTTT.

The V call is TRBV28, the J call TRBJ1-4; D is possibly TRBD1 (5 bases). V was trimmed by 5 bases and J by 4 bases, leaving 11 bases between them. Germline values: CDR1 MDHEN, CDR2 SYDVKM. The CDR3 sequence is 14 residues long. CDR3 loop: CASSTSTDNEKLFF. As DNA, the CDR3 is TGTGCCAGCAGTACCTCGACAGATAATGAAAAACTGTTTTTT.